These 8 T cell receptor beta chains were all obtained from the same sample, sequenced in a study of OX40 agonist ivuxolimab in advanced cancers. Repertoires were generated with immunoSEQ multiplex PCR, while TCRdb's copy carries only in-frame clones and drops some. The sample carries over 45,000 clones, 85% to 90% recorded once. This specimen was CD4+ or CD8+ T cells sorted from blood, taken in a trial of the OX40 agonist ivuxolimab. All receptors derive from an adult with an advanced solid tumor such as melanoma, head and neck, liver or kidney cancer.

CDR3 nucleotides: TGTGCCAGCTCATCCGACGCTACGGGACTAGCGGGAGTGGGAGAGCAGTACTTC. Protein: CASSSDATGLAGVGEQYF. The chain is built from TRBV18 and TRBJ2-7, with 14 positions matching TRBD2. Germline values: CDR1 KGHSH, CDR2 LQKENI. J lost 7 bases, V lost 5 bases, and 16 bases had no gene match. This CDR3 contains 18 residues.

The J gene is TRBJ1-1, the V gene TRBV18; D remains ambiguous. The CDR3 totals 15 residues. The germline V and J ends were trimmed by 3 bases and 3 bases, with 14 bases remaining between them. Germline V gene sequence: CDR1 KGHSH, CDR2 LQKENI. The CDR3 nucleotides read TGTGCCAGCTCACCCCCGAACCTCGGGGACACTGAAGCTTTCTTT. Its translation: CASSPPNLGDTEAFF.

Only one count was recorded for this clone. This chain uses TRBV6-5 with TRBJ1-1; 9 nucleotides align to TRBD1. Germline-derived CDR1 and CDR2 are MNHEY and SVGAGI. CDR3 length equals 15 residues. V lost 4 bases and J lost 4; bases outside the gene matches: 7. CDR3 DNA sequence: TGTGCCAGCAGTTCAGGACAGGGGCAGGGCACTGAAGCTTTCTTT. It translates to CASSSGQGQGTEAFF.

J is TRBJ1-2 and V is TRBV6-1, with 8 bases identical to TRBD1. CDR1 is MNHNS and CDR2 is SASEGT in the germline V gene. The CDR3 consists of 13 residues. With 6 bases clipped from V and 6 bases from J, the junction kept 6 bases outside the gene matches. CDR3 amino acids: CASSPRTGHGYTF. CDR3 coding DNA: TGTGCCAGCAGCCCTCGGACAGGGCATGGCTACACCTTC.

The CDR3 nucleotides are TGTGCCAGCAGCCGGAGGGGGCACGGGGCTGAAGCTTTCTTT. Protein product: CASSRRGHGAEAFF. The rearrangement joins TRBV9 to TRBJ1-1; the match to TRBD1 covers 7 bases. Germline V lookup: CDR1 SGDLS, CDR2 YYNGEE. Trimming removed 4 bases from V and 6 bases from J; junction bases left unmatched: 9. The CDR3 has 14 residues.

The chain uses TRBV9 and TRBJ2-4; D remains ambiguous. The CDR3 loop spans 14 amino acids. The ends were cut back, 7 bases at V and 0 bases at J, with 11 bases in the middle. Germline V gives CDR1 SGDLS, CDR2 YYNGEE. The CDR3 region is CASHSWLAKNIQYF. The CDR3 region has the DNA TGTGCCAGCCACTCATGGCTAGCCAAAAACATTCAGTACTTC.

The chain has TRBV15 and TRBJ1-3, with unresolved D. CDR1 is LNHNV, CDR2 YYDKDF, per germline (reference sequence). The V gene lost 3 bases and the J gene lost 5 bases, with 5 bases spanning the gap. The CDR3 loop spans 12 amino acids. CDR3 coding DNA: TGTGCCACCAGCAGCGGGCGAAACACCATATATTTT. Amino acids: CATSSGRNTIYF.

The rearrangement links TRBV30 to TRBJ2-1, with 7 bases matching TRBD2. Germline V lookup: CDR1 GTSNPN, CDR2 SVGIG (reference sequence). The CDR3 is made up of 12 amino acids. The V and J ends lost 3 bases and 7 bases, in that order; junction bases with no gene match: 3. CDR3 sequence reads: CAWRGEGNEQFF. Here the CDR3 DNA reads TGTGCCTGGAGGGGGGAGGGAAATGAGCAGTTCTTC. The full variable domain, completed using reference TRBV30 and TRBJ2-1, is SQTIHQWPATLVQPVGSPLSLECTVEGTSNPNLYWYRQAAGRGLQLLFYSVGIGQISSEVPQNLSASRPQDRQFILSSKKLLLSDSGFYLCAWRGEGNEQFFGPGTRLTVL.